One T cell receptor beta chain is described in this entry. The antigen remains undetermined. This entry belongs to a study of identical twins. General observations from the study: Without tracking the same donors, conclusions rested on cross-sectional statistical analysis. Insertions ran lower in abundant cord blood beta clonotypes, though not in memory repertoires.

One entry per CDR3 protein, called by TCRdb with MiXCR from the 5' RACE reads. Of roughly 250,000 distinct CDR3 sequences detected, over 12% appear once; the ten largest clones hold approximately 8.2%. This CDR3 comprises 12 residues. Germline V gene data show CDR1 as DFQATT and CDR2 as SNEGSKA (reference sequence). Trimming removed 3 bases from V and 5 bases from J, with 10 bases in between. Sequencing input: memory (CD45RO+) T cells sorted from blood. The J gene is TRBJ1-1, the V gene TRBV20-1, with D tentatively TRBD1 (5 bases). The clonotype comes from a woman in her late teens or twenties in good health. CDR3 nucleotides: TGCAGTGCTAGTTTTGGGGGAACTGAAGCTTTCTTT. Translation: CSASFGGTEAFF.